Reported below is one T cell receptor beta chain. The source of the sample is a study of blood T cell repertoires in COVID-19. Profiled with immunoSEQ multiplex PCR; TCRdb holds only in-frame clones, not every one. The sample has 90,000 to 130,000 clones; around four fifths are singletons. Per the germline V gene, CDR1 is MDHEN and CDR2 is SYDVKM. The CDR3 is 12 residues long. V lost 10 bases and J lost 2, with 11 bases in between. Sequencing was done on a sample of peripheral blood. The receptor comes from a man aged 65 to 79 with acute or convalescent COVID-19. The chain recombines TRBV28 with TRBJ2-5; the D gene is possibly TRBD1 (6 bases). CDR3 in amino acids: CATETGQETQYF. In nucleotides, the CDR3 is TGTGCCACCGAAACAGGGCAAGAGACCCAGTACTTC.